Listed below are T cell receptor beta chains from one sample, sequenced in a study of blood T cell repertoires in COVID-19. Generated by immunoSEQ multiplex PCR, the TCRdb table keeps only in-frame clones and is missing some. The sample carries about 260,000 clones, 75% to 90% recorded once. Sequences were obtained from peripheral blood. The receptors shown here come from a man aged 25 to 40 with active or convalescent COVID-19. Both conserved end residues are part of each CDR3. The D gene is left open where the match is weak. Clone sizes are given selectively: once, few, many, or a class where the clone is expanded.

j_gene: TRBJ1-3
abundance: .
d_gene: .
v_gene: TRBV9
CDR3aa: CASSTLPGSGNTIYF
CDR3nt: TGTGCCAGCAGCACTCTCCCGGGGTCTGGAAACACCATATATTTT

j_gene: TRBJ2-5
abundance: once
d_gene: TRBD2
v_gene: TRBV6-2/TRBV6-3
CDR3aa: CASSPSGGRGRETQYF
CDR3nt: TGTGCCAGCAGCCCTAGCGGAGGCCGGGGGAGAGAGACCCAGTACTTC

j_gene: TRBJ2-3
abundance: .
d_gene: TRBD2
v_gene: TRBV13
CDR3aa: CASSHSGGAVTDTQYF
CDR3nt: TGTGCCAGCAGCCATAGCGGGGGGGCCGTCACAGATACGCAGTATTTT

j_gene: TRBJ2-1
abundance: .
d_gene: TRBD1
v_gene: TRBV9
CDR3aa: CASSGGLSAGGNEQFF
CDR3nt: TGTGCCAGCAGCGGAGGTCTATCGGCAGGGGGCAATGAGCAGTTCTTC

j_gene: TRBJ1-1
abundance: .
d_gene: .
v_gene: TRBV14
CDR3aa: CASSQGGQGRTEAFF
CDR3nt: TGTGCCAGCAGCCAAGGAGGGCAGGGGCGGACTGAAGCTTTCTTT

j_gene: TRBJ2-7
abundance: .
d_gene: TRBD1
v_gene: TRBV7-9
CDR3aa: CASSLDSGTGHF
CDR3nt: TGTGCCAGCAGCTTAGACTCCGGGACAGGACACTTC

j_gene: TRBJ2-1
abundance: .
d_gene: TRBD1
v_gene: TRBV7-3
CDR3aa: CASSPGTGGNEQFF
CDR3nt: TGTGCCAGCAGCCCCGGGACAGGTGGCAATGAGCAGTTCTTC

j_gene: TRBJ2-1
abundance: .
d_gene: TRBD1
v_gene: TRBV19
CDR3aa: CASSRQGVGNEQFF
CDR3nt: TGTGCCAGTAGTAGACAGGGGGTGGGTAATGAGCAGTTCTTC

j_gene: TRBJ1-4
abundance: .
d_gene: .
v_gene: TRBV5-1
CDR3aa: CASRSLQDATNEKLFF
CDR3nt: TGCGCCAGCAGATCTCTTCAGGATGCAACTAATGAAAAACTGTTTTTT

j_gene: TRBJ1-2
abundance: few
d_gene: .
v_gene: TRBV27
CDR3aa: CASSPIGGPELGYTF
CDR3nt: TGTGCCAGCAGCCCTATTGGCGGGCCCGAGCTCGGCTACACCTTC

j_gene: TRBJ1-2
abundance: .
d_gene: TRBD1
v_gene: TRBV7-8
CDR3aa: CASSGTGGDYGYTF
CDR3nt: TGTGCCAGCAGCGGGACAGGGGGAGATTATGGCTACACCTTC

j_gene: TRBJ1-1
abundance: .
d_gene: .
v_gene: TRBV11-2
CDR3aa: CASSAGRNTEAFF
CDR3nt: TGTGCCAGCAGCGCGGGAAGGAACACTGAAGCTTTCTTT

j_gene: TRBJ1-5
abundance: .
d_gene: .
v_gene: TRBV27
CDR3aa: CASSFEGFNQPQHF
CDR3nt: TGTGCCAGCAGTTTTGAGGGATTCAATCAGCCCCAGCATTTT

j_gene: TRBJ2-1
abundance: .
d_gene: .
v_gene: TRBV4-2
CDR3aa: CASSRGLGGYNEQFF
CDR3nt: TGTGCCAGCAGCCGGGGGCTAGGGGGCTACAATGAGCAGTTCTTC

j_gene: TRBJ1-2
abundance: .
d_gene: .
v_gene: TRBV7-2
CDR3aa: CASSLNRDTSNYGYTF
CDR3nt: TGTGCCAGCAGCTTAAACCGGGACACCTCTAACTATGGCTACACCTTC

j_gene: TRBJ2-3
abundance: .
d_gene: .
v_gene: TRBV5-1
CDR3aa: CASLGSDTQYF
CDR3nt: TGCGCCAGCCTAGGATCAGATACGCAGTATTTT

j_gene: TRBJ1-5
abundance: .
d_gene: .
v_gene: TRBV9
CDR3aa: CASSVGQANQPQHF
CDR3nt: TGTGCCAGCAGCGTAGGACAGGCTAATCAGCCCCAGCATTTT

j_gene: TRBJ2-7
abundance: .
d_gene: .
v_gene: TRBV6-2/TRBV6-3
CDR3aa: CASSYSRAEQYF
CDR3nt: TGTGCCAGCAGTTACTCGAGGGCGGAGCAGTACTTC

j_gene: TRBJ1-4
abundance: .
d_gene: .
v_gene: TRBV6-6
CDR3aa: CASSIEGGNEKLFF
CDR3nt: TGTGCCAGCAGTATCGAAGGGGGTAATGAAAAACTGTTTTTT

j_gene: TRBJ1-1
abundance: .
d_gene: .
v_gene: TRBV27
CDR3aa: CASSYSNSEAFF
CDR3nt: TGTGCCAGCAGTTACAGTAATTCAGAAGCTTTCTTT

j_gene: TRBJ2-3
abundance: .
d_gene: .
v_gene: TRBV7-3
CDR3aa: CASSETVTDTQYF
CDR3nt: TGTGCCAGCTCCGAGACAGTCACAGATACGCAGTATTTT

j_gene: TRBJ2-3
abundance: .
d_gene: .
v_gene: TRBV27
CDR3aa: CASRVGGQTDTQYF
CDR3nt: TGTGCCAGCAGAGTGGGGGGGCAAACAGATACGCAGTATTTT

j_gene: TRBJ2-7
abundance: .
d_gene: .
v_gene: TRBV11-3
CDR3aa: CASSYSTSQGYEQYF
CDR3nt: TGTGCCAGCAGCTATTCGACATCTCAGGGCTACGAGCAGTACTTC

j_gene: TRBJ1-5
abundance: .
d_gene: .
v_gene: TRBV11-2
CDR3aa: CASSLAGQSDQPQHF
CDR3nt: TGTGCCAGCAGCTTGGCAGGCCAGTCGGATCAGCCCCAGCATTTT

j_gene: TRBJ2-2
abundance: .
d_gene: .
v_gene: TRBV12-3/TRBV12-4
CDR3aa: CASSKTDTGELFF
CDR3nt: TGTGCCAGCAGTAAGACTGACACCGGGGAGCTGTTTTTT

j_gene: TRBJ2-7
abundance: few
d_gene: .
v_gene: TRBV11-2
CDR3aa: CASSFGGAYEQYF
CDR3nt: TGTGCCAGCAGCTTTGGCGGGGCCTACGAGCAGTACTTC

j_gene: TRBJ2-7
abundance: .
d_gene: TRBD2
v_gene: TRBV3-1/TRBV3-2
CDR3aa: CASSQVSGASTYEQYF
CDR3nt: TGTGCCAGCAGCCAGGTAAGCGGGGCATCAACCTACGAGCAGTACTTC

j_gene: TRBJ1-3
abundance: .
d_gene: .
v_gene: TRBV6-5
CDR3aa: CASTHVGRVDTIYF
CDR3nt: TGTGCCAGCACCCATGTGGGGCGCGTCGACACCATATATTTT

j_gene: TRBJ1-1
abundance: .
d_gene: TRBD1
v_gene: TRBV4-3
CDR3aa: CASSQDWQGATEAFF
CDR3nt: TGCGCCAGCAGCCAAGACTGGCAGGGGGCCACTGAAGCTTTCTTT

j_gene: TRBJ2-1
abundance: .
d_gene: .
v_gene: TRBV6-4
CDR3aa: CASAEGTSAVNEQFF
CDR3nt: TGTGCCAGCGCTGAAGGGACAAGCGCGGTCAATGAGCAGTTCTTC

j_gene: TRBJ1-2
abundance: .
d_gene: TRBD1
v_gene: TRBV4-1
CDR3aa: CASSQGQGNFYGYTF
CDR3nt: TGCGCCAGCAGCCAAGGACAGGGGAACTTCTATGGCTACACCTTC

j_gene: TRBJ1-1
abundance: .
d_gene: .
v_gene: TRBV6-5
CDR3aa: CASRDRNTEAFF
CDR3nt: TGTGCCAGCAGGGACAGGAACACTGAAGCTTTCTTT

j_gene: TRBJ2-7
abundance: .
d_gene: TRBD2
v_gene: TRBV9
CDR3aa: CASSVAGGAAGEQYF
CDR3nt: TGTGCCAGCAGCGTAGCGGGGGGGGCAGCGGGCGAGCAGTACTTC

j_gene: TRBJ2-7
abundance: once
d_gene: .
v_gene: TRBV5-4
CDR3aa: CASSLVGGEYEQYF
CDR3nt: TGTGCCAGCAGCTTGGTCGGCGGGGAATACGAGCAGTACTTC

j_gene: TRBJ1-2
abundance: .
d_gene: TRBD1
v_gene: TRBV6-5
CDR3aa: CASSYSRQGTNYGYTF
CDR3nt: TGTGCCAGCAGTTACTCGAGACAGGGAACTAACTATGGCTACACCTTC

j_gene: TRBJ1-1
abundance: .
d_gene: TRBD1
v_gene: TRBV19
CDR3aa: CASSMLWRTGQLYTEAFF
CDR3nt: TGTGCCAGTAGTATGCTGTGGCGTACGGGACAGCTTTACACTGAAGCTTTCTTT

j_gene: TRBJ1-1
abundance: once
d_gene: .
v_gene: TRBV7-2
CDR3aa: CASRTPEGAAEAFF
CDR3nt: TGTGCCAGCAGGACGCCTGAGGGCGCCGCTGAAGCTTTCTTT

j_gene: TRBJ2-5
abundance: .
d_gene: TRBD2
v_gene: TRBV6-2/TRBV6-3
CDR3aa: CASSSSGLPQETQYF
CDR3nt: TGTGCCAGCAGTTCCTCGGGACTACCCCAAGAGACCCAGTACTTC

j_gene: TRBJ2-3
abundance: .
d_gene: TRBD2
v_gene: TRBV4-2
CDR3aa: CASSLQIAGGPFIAPDTDTQYF
CDR3nt: TGTGCCAGCAGCCTCCAGATAGCGGGGGGGCCTTTTATCGCCCCCGACACAGATACGCAGTATTTT

j_gene: TRBJ2-3
abundance: .
d_gene: TRBD2
v_gene: TRBV5-4
CDR3aa: CALTSGGAWDTQYF
CDR3nt: TGTGCCCTGACTAGCGGGGGGGCGTGGGATACGCAGTATTTT

j_gene: TRBJ1-1
abundance: .
d_gene: TRBD1
v_gene: TRBV5-1
CDR3aa: CASSLGTVDTEAFF
CDR3nt: TGCGCCAGCAGCCTAGGGACAGTAGACACTGAAGCTTTCTTT

j_gene: TRBJ2-7
abundance: .
d_gene: .
v_gene: TRBV4-1
CDR3aa: CASSQDPPGRIEYEQYF
CDR3nt: TGCGCCAGCAGCCAAGATCCCCCAGGGCGAATAGAGTACGAGCAGTACTTC

j_gene: TRBJ2-1
abundance: few
d_gene: TRBD2
v_gene: TRBV5-1
CDR3aa: CASSATSGDYNEQFF
CDR3nt: TGCGCCAGCAGCGCGACTAGCGGGGACTACAATGAGCAGTTCTTC

j_gene: TRBJ1-6
abundance: .
d_gene: .
v_gene: TRBV27
CDR3aa: CASSPSQGFGSPLHF
CDR3nt: TGTGCCAGCAGTCCGTCACAGGGCTTTGGTTCACCCCTCCACTTT

j_gene: TRBJ1-4
abundance: .
d_gene: .
v_gene: TRBV19
CDR3aa: CASSMWGPDEKLFF
CDR3nt: TGTGCCAGTAGTATGTGGGGGCCCGATGAAAAACTGTTTTTT

j_gene: TRBJ2-7
abundance: few
d_gene: .
v_gene: TRBV12-2
CDR3aa: CASRPTGALSYEQYF
CDR3nt: TGTGCAAGTCGCCCAACAGGGGCTCTCTCCTACGAGCAGTACTTC

j_gene: TRBJ2-7
abundance: .
d_gene: .
v_gene: TRBV7-9
CDR3aa: CASSLAVSGIEYEQYF
CDR3nt: TGTGCCAGCAGCTTAGCGGTGTCAGGGATAGAATACGAGCAGTACTTC